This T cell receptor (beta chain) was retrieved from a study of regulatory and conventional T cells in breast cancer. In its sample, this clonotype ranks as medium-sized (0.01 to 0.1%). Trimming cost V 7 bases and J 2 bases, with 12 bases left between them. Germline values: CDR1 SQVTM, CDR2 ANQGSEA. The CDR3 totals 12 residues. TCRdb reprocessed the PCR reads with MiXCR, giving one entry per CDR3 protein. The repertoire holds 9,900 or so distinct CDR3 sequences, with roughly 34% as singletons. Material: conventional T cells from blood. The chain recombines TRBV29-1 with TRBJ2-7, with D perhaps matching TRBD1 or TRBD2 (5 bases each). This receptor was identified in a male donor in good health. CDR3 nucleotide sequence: TGCAGCGCTGGGACCGAAGCCTACGAGCAGTACTTC. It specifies CSAGTEAYEQYF.